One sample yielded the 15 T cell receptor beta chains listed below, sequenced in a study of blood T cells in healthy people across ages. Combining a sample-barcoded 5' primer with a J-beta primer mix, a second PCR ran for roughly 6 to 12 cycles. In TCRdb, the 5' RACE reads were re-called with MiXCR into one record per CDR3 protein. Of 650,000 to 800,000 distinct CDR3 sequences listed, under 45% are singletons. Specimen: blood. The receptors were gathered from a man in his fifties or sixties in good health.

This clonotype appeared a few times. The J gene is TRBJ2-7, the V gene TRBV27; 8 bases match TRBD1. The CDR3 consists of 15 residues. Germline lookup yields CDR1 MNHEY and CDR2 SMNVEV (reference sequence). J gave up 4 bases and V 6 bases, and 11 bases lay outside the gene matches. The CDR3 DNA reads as TGTGCCAGCAGCCCGCCCGGGACAGGACTTTACGAGCAGTACTTC. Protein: CASSPPGTGLYEQYF.

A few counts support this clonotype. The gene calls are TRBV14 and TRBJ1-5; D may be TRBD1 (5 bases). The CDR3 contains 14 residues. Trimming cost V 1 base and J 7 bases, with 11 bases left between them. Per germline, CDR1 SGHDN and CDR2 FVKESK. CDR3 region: CASSQGGVGQPQHF. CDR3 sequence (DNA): TGTGCCAGCAGCCAAGGAGGGGTGGGCCAGCCCCAGCATTTT.

CDR3 coding DNA: TGTGCCACTGATGACGGGGTGAACACTGAAGCTTTCTTT. This sequence encodes CATDDGVNTEAFF. This chain connects TRBV15 to TRBJ1-1, with D unresolved. The CDR3 has 13 residues. Trimming took 9 bases from V and 0 from J, leaving 11 bases between them. Germline assignment: CDR1 LNHNV and CDR2 YYDKDF (reference sequence). Variable domain in full (rest from reference TRBV15 and TRBJ1-1): DAMVIQNPRYQVTQFGKPVTLSCSQTLNHNVMYWYQQKSSQAPKLLFHYYDKDFNNEADTPDNFQSRRPNTSFCFLDIRSPGLGDTAMYLCATDDGVNTEAFFGQGTRLTVV.

CDR3 sequence (DNA): TGTGCCAGCAGCCAAGATGTGGGGAGTTGGAATGGCTACACCTTC. Protein: CASSQDVGSWNGYTF. This chain joins TRBV3-1 and TRBJ1-2; D not resolved. Germline V gives CDR1 LGHDT, CDR2 YNNKEL (reference sequence). The V end was cut by 0 bases, the J end by 6 bases, with 14 bases between. The CDR3 contains 15 residues.

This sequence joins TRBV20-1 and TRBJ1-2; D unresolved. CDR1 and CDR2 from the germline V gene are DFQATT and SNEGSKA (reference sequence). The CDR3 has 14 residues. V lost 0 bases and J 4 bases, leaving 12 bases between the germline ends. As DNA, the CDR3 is TGCAGTGCTAGAGATGCGGCAGAAGGCTATGGCTACACCTTC. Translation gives CSARDAAEGYGYTF.

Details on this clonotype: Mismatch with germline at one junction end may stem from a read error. The CDR3 region is CASSLTPTGTSTDAQYF. CDR3 in DNA: TGTGCCAGCAGCTTAACGCCGACAGGAACTAGCACAGATGCGCAGTATTTT. The chain has TRBV7-2 and TRBJ2-3; either TRBD1 or TRBD2 may supply D (6 bases each). CDR1 is SGHTA, CDR2 FQGNSA, per germline. The CDR3 is 17 residues long. The entire variable domain, with the rest obtained from reference TRBV7-2 and TRBJ2-3, is as follows: GAGVSQSPSNKVTEKGKDVELRCDPISGHTALYWYRQSLGQGLEFLIYFQGNSAPDKSGLPSDRFSAERTGGSVSTLTIQRTQQEDSAVYLCASSLTPTGTSTDAQYFGPGTRLTVL.

CDR3 nucleotides: TGCGCCAGCAGCCATGACAGTGGTTGCTACACCTTC. Translating gives CASSHDSGCYTF. The chain combines TRBV4-1 with TRBJ1-2; a weak D match, TRBD1 (5 bases). Germline lookup yields CDR1 MGHRA and CDR2 YSYEKL. CDR3 length: 12 residues. V shed 3 bases and J shed 9 bases, with 11 bases lying between them.

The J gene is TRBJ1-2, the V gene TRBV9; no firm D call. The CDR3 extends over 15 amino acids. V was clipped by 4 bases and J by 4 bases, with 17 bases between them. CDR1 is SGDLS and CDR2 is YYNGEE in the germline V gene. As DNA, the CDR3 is TGTGCCAGCAGCCCGAGGAAAGGCATCGCCTATGGCTACACCTTC. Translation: CASSPRKGIAYGYTF.

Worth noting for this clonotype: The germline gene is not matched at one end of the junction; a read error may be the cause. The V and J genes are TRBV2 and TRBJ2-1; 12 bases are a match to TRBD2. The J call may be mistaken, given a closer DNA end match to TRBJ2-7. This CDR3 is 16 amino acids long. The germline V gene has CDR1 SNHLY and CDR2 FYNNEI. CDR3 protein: CVSSGNLAGGRNEQYF. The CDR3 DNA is TGTGTCAGCAGTGGGAACCTAGCGGGGGGGCGAAATGAGCAGTACTTC.

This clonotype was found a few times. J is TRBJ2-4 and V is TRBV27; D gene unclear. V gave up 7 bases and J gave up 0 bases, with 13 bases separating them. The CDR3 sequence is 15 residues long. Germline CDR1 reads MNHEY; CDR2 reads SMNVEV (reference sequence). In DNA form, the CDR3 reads TGTGCCAGCACGCGAACGGGTCTAGCCAAAAACATTCAGTACTTC. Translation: CASTRTGLAKNIQYF.

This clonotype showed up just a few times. CDR3 amino acids: CAIRGTGSYNSPLHF. CDR3 nucleotides: TGTGCCATCAGGGGTACGGGGTCCTATAATTCACCCCTCCACTTT. V gene TRBV10-3 combines with J gene TRBJ1-6; D gene uncertain. Trimming shortened V by 6 bases and J by 1 base, and 10 bases separated the two germline ends. The CDR3 is 15 residues long. In germline, CDR1 is ENHRY, CDR2 SYGVKD.

CDR3 sequence: CASSNKRGGGELFF. For the CDR3, the DNA is TGTGCCAGCAGCAATAAGCGGGGAGGCGGGGAGCTGTTTTTT. V usage is TRBV7-9 and J usage is TRBJ2-2; 7 bases fit TRBD2. The CDR3 has 14 residues. Germline V CDR1 and CDR2: SEHNR, FQNEAQ (reference sequence). With 5 bases clipped from V and 7 bases from J, the junction kept 7 bases outside the gene matches.

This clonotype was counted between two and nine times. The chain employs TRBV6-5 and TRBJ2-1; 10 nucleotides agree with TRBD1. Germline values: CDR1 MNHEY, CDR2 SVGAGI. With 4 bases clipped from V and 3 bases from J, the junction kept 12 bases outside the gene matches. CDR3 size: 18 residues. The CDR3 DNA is TGTGCCAGCAGTTTACGCAACCCGGGACAGGGGATCTACAATGAGCAGTTCTTC. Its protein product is CASSLRNPGQGIYNEQFF.

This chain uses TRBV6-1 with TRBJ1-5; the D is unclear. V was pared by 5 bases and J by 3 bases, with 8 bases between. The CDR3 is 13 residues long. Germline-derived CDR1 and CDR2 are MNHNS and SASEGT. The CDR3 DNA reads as TGTGCCAGCAGTCAGCCTAACAATCAGCCCCAGCATTTT. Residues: CASSQPNNQPQHF.

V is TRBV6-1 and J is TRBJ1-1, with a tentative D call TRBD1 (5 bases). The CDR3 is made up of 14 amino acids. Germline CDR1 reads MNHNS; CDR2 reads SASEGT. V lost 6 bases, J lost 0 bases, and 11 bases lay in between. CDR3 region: CASRIRALNTEAFF. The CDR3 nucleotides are TGTGCCAGCAGGATCAGGGCTTTGAACACTGAAGCTTTCTTT.